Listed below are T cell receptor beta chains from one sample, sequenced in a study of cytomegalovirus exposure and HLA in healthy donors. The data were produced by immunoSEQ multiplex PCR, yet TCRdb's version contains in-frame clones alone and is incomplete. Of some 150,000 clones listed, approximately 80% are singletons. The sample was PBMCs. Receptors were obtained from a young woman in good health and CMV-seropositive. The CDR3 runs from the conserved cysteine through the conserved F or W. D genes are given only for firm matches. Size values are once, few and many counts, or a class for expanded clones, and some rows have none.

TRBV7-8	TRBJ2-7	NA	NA	TGTGCCAGCGGCAGCGGATGGACCTACGAGCAGTACTTC	CASGSGWTYEQYF
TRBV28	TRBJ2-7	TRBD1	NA	TGTGCCAGCATGGGACAGGATCTTGTGATCGGCTACGAGCAGTACTTC	CASMGQDLVIGYEQYF
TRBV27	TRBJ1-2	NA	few	TGTGCCAGCAGTTTAGGGCGGGGTGATCATGGCTACACCTTC	CASSLGRGDHGYTF
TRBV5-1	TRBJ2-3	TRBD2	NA	TGCGCCAGCAGCTTGGAGCGGGGAGACACAGATACGCAGTATTTT	CASSLERGDTDTQYF
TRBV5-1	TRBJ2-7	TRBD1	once	TGCGCCAGCAGCTTGGGGTGGGGACAGGGGGAAGAGCAGTACTTC	CASSLGWGQGEEQYF
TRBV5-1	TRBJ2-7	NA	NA	TGCGCCAGCAGCTTGTCAGGCAGTACCGCAATTTTCTCCTACGAGCAGTACTTC	CASSLSGSTAIFSYEQYF
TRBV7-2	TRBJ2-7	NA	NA	TGTGCCAGCAGCTTAGAGGCAGGGCTGAACTACGAGCAGTACTTC	CASSLEAGLNYEQYF
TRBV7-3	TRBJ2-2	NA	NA	TGTGCCAGTAGACTGGGTGGGGAGCTGTTTTTT	CASRLGGELFF
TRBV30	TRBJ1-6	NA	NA	TGTGCCTGGAGGATCACGACAGGCCTTAATTCACCCCTCCACTTT	CAWRITTGLNSPLHF
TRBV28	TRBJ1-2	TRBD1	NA	TGTGCCAGCAACGGACAGGACCACTATGGCTACACCTTC	CASNGQDHYGYTF
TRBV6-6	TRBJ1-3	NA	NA	TGTGCCAGCAGTCCTTCGGGGGGCTCTGGAAACACCATATATTTT	CASSPSGGSGNTIYF
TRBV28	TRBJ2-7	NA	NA	TGTGCCAGCAGTGCACAGTGGGAGCAGTACTTC	CASSAQWEQYF
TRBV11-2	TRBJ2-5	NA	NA	TGTGCCAGCAGCTTAACCCCCCCGTTTCTAGGAGGGAAAGAGACCCAGTACTTC	CASSLTPPFLGGKETQYF
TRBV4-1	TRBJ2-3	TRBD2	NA	TGCGCCAGCAGCCTACCGGGACTAGCAGTTGCAGATACGCAGTATTTT	CASSLPGLAVADTQYF
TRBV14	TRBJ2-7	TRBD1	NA	TGTGCCAGCAGCCAAGGTTCAGGGGGTGGCTACGAGCAGTACTTC	CASSQGSGGGYEQYF
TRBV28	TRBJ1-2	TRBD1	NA	TGTGCCAGCAGTCAGCCGGGACAGGGCTATGGCTACACCTTC	CASSQPGQGYGYTF
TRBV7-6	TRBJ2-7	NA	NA	TGTGCCAGCAGCTTAGAGGACAGTACCTACGAGCAGTACTTC	CASSLEDSTYEQYF
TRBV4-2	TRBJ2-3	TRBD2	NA	TGTGCCAGCAGCCAAGTTAGCGGGGGGTCCCTCACAGATACGCAGTATTTT	CASSQVSGGSLTDTQYF
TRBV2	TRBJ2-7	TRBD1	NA	TGTGCCAGCAGCCGGACAGGGGGCTCCTACGAGCAGTACTTC	CASSRTGGSYEQYF
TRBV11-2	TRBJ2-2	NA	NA	TGTGCCAGCACGGCACTGGGGGGGCCGGGCACCGGGGAGCTGTTTTTT	CASTALGGPGTGELFF
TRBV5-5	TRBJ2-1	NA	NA	TGTGCCAGCAGCCCTTCCACCGGCTGGCGGAGCACTGTCTCCTACAATGAGCAGTTCTTC	CASSPSTGWRSTVSYNEQFF
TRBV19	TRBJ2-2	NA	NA	TGTGCCAGTAGCCGGACAGAACTCCACACCGGGGAGCTGTTTTTT	CASSRTELHTGELFF
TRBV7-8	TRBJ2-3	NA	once	TGTGCCAGCAGCTTAGCGCGGTCAGACACAGATACGCAGTATTTT	CASSLARSDTDTQYF
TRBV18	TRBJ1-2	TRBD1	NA	TGTGCCAGCTCACCAGAGGGGGCTACCGTCTATGGCTACACCTTC	CASSPEGATVYGYTF
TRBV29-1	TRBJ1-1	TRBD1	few	TGCAGCGTGCCGAAGACAGGGCGGAACACTGAAGCTTTCTTT	CSVPKTGRNTEAFF
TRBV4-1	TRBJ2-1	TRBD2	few	TGCGCCAGCAGCCAAGGTTTAGCGGGGGCTAATGAGCAGTTCTTC	CASSQGLAGANEQFF
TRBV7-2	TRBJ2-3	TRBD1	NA	TGTGCCAGCAGCTTAGGGCCCAGGGGGTATGTGAATACGCAGTATTTT	CASSLGPRGYVNTQYF
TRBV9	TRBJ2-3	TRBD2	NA	TGTGCCAGCAGCCCCCGCCCCGAAACTAGCGGGGGATTCACAGATACGCAGTATTTT	CASSPRPETSGGFTDTQYF
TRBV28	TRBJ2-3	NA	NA	TGTGCCAGCCTTAACGAGGCGGGCACAGATACGCAGTATTTT	CASLNEAGTDTQYF
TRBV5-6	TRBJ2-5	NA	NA	TGTGCCAGCATTCCCATGGGAGCGTGGGAGACCCAGTACTTC	CASIPMGAWETQYF
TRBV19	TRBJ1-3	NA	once	TGTGCCAGTGTTGAGGTCTCTGGAAACACCATATATTTT	CASVEVSGNTIYF
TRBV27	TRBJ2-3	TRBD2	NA	TGTGCCAGCAGTGAATTGGGGCGGGGGGGCATAGATACGCAGTATTTT	CASSELGRGGIDTQYF
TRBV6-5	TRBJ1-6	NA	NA	TGTGCCAGCAGTTACAGGGGGAACTCACCCCTCCACTTT	CASSYRGNSPLHF
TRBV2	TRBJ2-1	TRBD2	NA	TGTGCCAGCAGTGAAGGTTACGGGACTAGCGGTGACAATGAGCAGTTCTTC	CASSEGYGTSGDNEQFF
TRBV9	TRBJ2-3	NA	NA	TGTGCCAGCAGCGTAGGAGGAGTAGATACGCAGTATTTT	CASSVGGVDTQYF
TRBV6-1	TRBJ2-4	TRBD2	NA	TGTGCCAGCAGTGAATTGACGGGGGGGCTTCAGTACTTC	CASSELTGGLQYF
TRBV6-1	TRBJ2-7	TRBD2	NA	TGTGCCAGCAGAATAGCGGGAAACTACGAGCAGTACTTC	CASRIAGNYEQYF